Listed here are 14 T cell receptor beta chains from one sample, sequenced in a study of T cell repertoires in cytomegalovirus infection. TCRdb re-derived calls from the reads in MiXCR, one entry per CDR3 protein. Counted here are nearly 650,000 distinct CDR3 sequences, approximately 24% occurring once; the ten biggest clones make up roughly 8%. The sequenced material came from CD8+ T cells from PBMCs. Receptors were obtained from a human donor in good health (CMV status not recorded). Some clones in this sample may be carry-over from other donors' samples.

The chain employs TRBV4-3 and TRBJ2-3, with 14 nucleotides matching TRBD2. CDR3 length equals 18 residues. The germline gives CDR1 LGHNA, CDR2 YSLEER. The V gene end was trimmed by 5 bases and the J gene end by 2 bases; junction bases not matched to a gene: 9. In nucleotides, the CDR3 is TGCGCCAGCAGCGCCCGACTAGCGGGGGGGACCCACACAGATACGCAGTATTTT. Translated: CASSARLAGGTHTDTQYF.

This clonotype was seen repeatedly, ten times or more. This chain joins TRBV7-6 and TRBJ2-2, with D possibly TRBD2 on 5 matching bases. Germline CDR1 is SGHVS and CDR2 is FNYEAQ. The ends were cut back, 7 bases at V and 5 bases at J, with 11 bases in the middle. The CDR3 is 13 amino acids. CDR3: CASKTRGTGELFF. Written as DNA, the CDR3 is TGTGCCAGCAAGACCCGGGGAACCGGGGAGCTGTTTTTT. The complete variable domain, with remaining parts taken from reference TRBV7-6 and TRBJ2-2, reads GAGVSQSPRYKVTKRGQDVALRCDPISGHVSLYWYRQALGQGPEFLTYFNYEAQQDKSGLPNDRFSAERPEGSISTLTIQRTEQRDSAMYRCASKTRGTGELFFGEGSRLTVL.

The chain has TRBV7-9 and TRBJ2-3; 10 nucleotides align to TRBD2. Germline CDR1 SEHNR, CDR2 FQNEAQ (reference sequence). The CDR3 sequence is 12 residues long. V gave up 11 bases and J gave up 5 bases; unmatched junction bases: 4. As DNA, the CDR3 is TGTGCCGGTAGCGGGGGGAGAGATACGCAGTATTTT. It yields the protein CAGSGGRDTQYF.

This clonotype was observed a handful of times. J is TRBJ2-3 and V is TRBV28; 9 bases line up with TRBD2. Unmatched junction bases numbered 14, after V lost 3 bases and J lost 1 base. The CDR3 has 19 amino acids. The V gene's germline CDR1 is MDHEN and CDR2 SYDVKM. The CDR3: CASSFPMGRGGWGTDTQYF. Written as DNA, the CDR3 is TGTGCCAGCAGTTTTCCGATGGGGCGGGGGGGCTGGGGCACAGATACGCAGTATTTT.

The chain uses TRBV7-9 and TRBJ2-2; D not resolved. Germline V lookup: CDR1 SEHNR, CDR2 FQNEAQ (reference sequence). The CDR3 spans 12 residues. Trimming removed 5 bases from V and 3 bases from J, with 4 bases in between. In nucleotides, the CDR3 is TGTGCCAGCAGCAAAGACACCGGGGAGCTGTTTTTT. Translation gives CASSKDTGELFF.

A word on this clonotype: A read error may explain this, as a much larger clone is one base away. The V call is TRBV6-5, the J call TRBJ2-7; unclear D gene. Germline V lookup: CDR1 MNHEY, CDR2 SVGAGI. Trimming stripped 6 bases from V and 2 bases from J, with 20 bases between. The CDR3 has 16 amino acids. Here the CDR3 reads CASSTSPALSTYEQYF. The DNA for the CDR3 is TGTGCCAGCAGCACTTCCCCGGCACTTTCCACCTACGAGCAGTACTTC.

This clonotype has just a few counts. The chain combines TRBV7-9 with TRBJ2-5; no reliable D call. Per the germline V gene, CDR1 is SEHNR and CDR2 is FQNEAQ (reference sequence). V gave up 0 bases and J gave up 6 bases, with 8 bases separating them. There are 13 residues in the CDR3. CDR3 sequence: CASSLAGQKTQYF. The CDR3 nucleotides read TGTGCCAGCAGCTTAGCGGGCCAGAAGACCCAGTACTTC.

Note on this clonotype: This may come from a read error, since a much larger clone is one base off. J is TRBJ2-1 and V is TRBV12-3 or TRBV12-4; maybe TRBD1 (6 bases). This CDR3 contains 12 residues. As DNA, the CDR3 is TGTGTCAGCAGTCCAACAATACAGGGGCAGTTCTTC. This gives the protein CVSSPTIQGQFF.

V gene TRBV5-6 combines with J gene TRBJ1-1, with D unresolved. CDR1 and CDR2 from the germline V gene are SGHDT and YYEEEE. CDR3 length: 16 residues. Trimming stripped 0 bases from V and 4 bases from J, with 16 bases between. The CDR3 DNA reads as TGTGCCAGCAGCTTGGCCCTGGACCTAGCAAGCACTGAAGCTTTCTTT. This encodes CASSLALDLASTEAFF.

The V and J genes are TRBV6-6 and TRBJ1-2; D is ambiguous. Germline CDR1 is MNHNY and CDR2 is SVGAGI (reference sequence). Trimming removed 4 bases from V and 4 bases from J, with 13 bases in between. The CDR3 is made up of 14 amino acids. CDR3 sequence (DNA): TGTGCCAGCAGTTCCTGGACGGCACCCTATGGCTACACCTTC. This translates into CASSSWTAPYGYTF.

This clonotype was observed a single time. CDR3 in DNA: TGTGCCAGCAGTGCGGGGCGCGTGAACACTGAAGCTTTCTTT. Protein: CASSAGRVNTEAFF. This chain uses TRBV6-8 with TRBJ1-1; D may be TRBD1 (5 bases). Trimming took off 5 bases at V and 0 bases at J, with 10 bases between the two ends. The CDR3 sequence is 14 residues long. Germline V lookup: CDR1 MNHGY, CDR2 SAAAGT.

In nucleotides, the CDR3 is TGTGCCAGCAGTCAGACAGGGGGAGGCAACACTGTAGAAGCTTTCTTT. This sequence encodes CASSQTGGGNTVEAFF. V usage is TRBV27 and J usage is TRBJ1-1; 9 bases line up with TRBD1. V gave up 5 bases and J gave up 8 bases; unmatched junction bases: 15. The CDR3 has 16 residues. CDR1 is MNHEY, CDR2 SMNVEV, per germline (reference sequence).

The chain couples TRBV11-2 to TRBJ2-3; D call uncertain. The germline V and J ends were trimmed by 5 bases and 5 bases, with 17 bases remaining between them. CDR3 length: 15 amino acids. Germline loops: CDR1 SGHAT, CDR2 FQNNGV. The CDR3 reads CASSHWALDRDTQYF. The CDR3 coding sequence is TGTGCCAGCAGCCACTGGGCTCTAGATCGAGATACGCAGTATTTT.

This clonotype was recorded a few times. The chain is built from TRBV20-1 and TRBJ1-5, with 9 bases fitting TRBD1. V trimming: 6 bases; J trimming: 0 bases; junction bases outside the gene matches: 9. CDR1 DFQATT and CDR2 SNEGSKA come from the germline V gene (reference sequence). CDR3 length: 16 residues. This chain's CDR3 is CSAPGQGVYSNQPQHF. CDR3 DNA: TGCAGTGCCCCGGGACAGGGAGTCTATAGCAATCAGCCCCAGCATTTT.